This T cell receptor beta chain was identified during a study of blood T cell repertoires in COVID-19. Study background: Both acute and convalescent COVID-19 samples were obtained from the United States, Italy and Spain. Nucleic acid was either cDNA or gDNA, and it came from T cells, B-cell-depleted T cells, or PBMCs.

As originally analysed: Amplified reference gene primers provided the basis for estimating nucleated cell counts. The repertoire was sequenced with immunoSEQ multiplex PCR; TCRdb's copy has only in-frame clones and lacks some. Clone size and the V and J calls come from that table; the DNA yielded D and trimming. This table holds 350,000 to 400,000 clones, 90% found once. Material for sequencing was peripheral blood. This sequence originates from a man younger than 35 with active or convalescent COVID-19.

CDR3 bases: TGTGCCAGCAGGCGTGGGGGGGATGGCTACACCTTC. This encodes CASRRGGDGYTF. This rearrangement joins TRBV6-6 to TRBJ1-2, with D perhaps matching TRBD1 (5 bases). Per the germline V gene, CDR1 is MNHNY and CDR2 is SVGAGI (reference sequence). V lost 6 bases and J lost 6, with 11 bases in between. The CDR3 runs 12 residues.